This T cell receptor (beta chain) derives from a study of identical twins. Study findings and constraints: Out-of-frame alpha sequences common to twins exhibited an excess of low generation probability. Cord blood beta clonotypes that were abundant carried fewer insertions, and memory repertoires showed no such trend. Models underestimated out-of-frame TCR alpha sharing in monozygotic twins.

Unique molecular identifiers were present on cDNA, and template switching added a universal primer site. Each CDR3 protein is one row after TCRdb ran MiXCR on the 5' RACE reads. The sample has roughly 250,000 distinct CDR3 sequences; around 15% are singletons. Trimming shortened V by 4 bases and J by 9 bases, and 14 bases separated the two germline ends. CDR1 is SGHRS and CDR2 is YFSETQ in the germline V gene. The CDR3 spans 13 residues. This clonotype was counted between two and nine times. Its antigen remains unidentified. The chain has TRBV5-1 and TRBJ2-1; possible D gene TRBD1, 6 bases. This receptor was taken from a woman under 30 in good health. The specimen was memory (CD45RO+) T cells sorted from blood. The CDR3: CASSTTGMAEQFF. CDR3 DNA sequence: TGCGCCAGCAGCACCACAGGGATGGCTGAGCAGTTCTTC.